This TCR beta chain stems from a study of T cells in Graves' hyperthyroidism and ophthalmopathy. Researchers amplified the TCR beta CDR3 regions from RNA transcripts. Initially, a first-round RT-PCR of the TCR CDR3 employed the HTBI primer set. MiXCR was run by TCRdb on the multiplex PCR reads, yielding one entry per CDR3 protein. The data contain under 300,000 distinct CDR3 sequences, roughly 15% of them singletons. The CDR3 contains 16 residues. CDR1 ENHRY and CDR2 SYGVKD come from the germline V gene. V shed 4 bases, J shed 5 bases, and the junction held 14 bases outside the gene matches. This clonotype was counted many times.

The gene calls are TRBV10-3 and TRBJ2-7; 7 bases are a match to TRBD2. This TCR derives from a woman between 50 and 59 years old with Graves' hyperthyroidism that later progressed to Graves' ophthalmopathy. The sequenced sample consisted of blood. CDR3 nucleotide sequence: TGTGCCATCAGTGCGGGGGGAAAAAGTCTTCGGGACGAGCAGTACTTC. This codes for CAISAGGKSLRDEQYF.